These 30 T cell receptor beta chains share one sample of origin, sequenced in a study of T cell responses to AZD1222 COVID-19 vaccine. Clones were sequenced by immunoSEQ multiplex PCR, and TCRdb holds only the in-frame ones, with some missing. This table holds roughly 120,000 clones, around 90% found once. The sample in question was peripheral blood, obtained 28 days after the second AZD1222 dose. Receptors originate from an adult who received the AZD1222 COVID-19 vaccine.

The CDR3 DNA follows: TGCGCCAGCAGCCAAGATCGGGAGGCATCCGAGCAGTACTTC. Its translation: CASSQDREASEQYF. The gene calls are TRBV4-1 and TRBJ2-7; 7 bases are a match to TRBD2. The length of the CDR3 is 14 residues. V lost 0 bases, J lost 6 bases, and 5 bases stayed unmatched. Germline CDR1 reads MGHRA; CDR2 reads YSYEKL.

The J gene is TRBJ2-1, the V gene TRBV7-2, with 12 positions matching TRBD2. The ends lost 4 bases at V and 9 bases at J; junction bases unmatched: 10. The CDR3 runs to 16 residues. CDR1 is SGHTA, CDR2 FQGNSA, per germline. The CDR3 reads CASSSTLAGGSTEQFF. The CDR3, as DNA: TGTGCCAGCAGCTCAACACTAGCGGGGGGCTCCACTGAGCAGTTCTTC.

This rearrangement joins TRBV7-9 to TRBJ2-7, with D possibly being TRBD1 or TRBD2 (6 bases each). Trimming shortened V by 3 bases and J by 2 bases, and 20 bases separated the two germline ends. This CDR3 has 17 residues. Germline lookup yields CDR1 SEHNR and CDR2 FQNEAQ (reference sequence). The CDR3 loop reads CASSFEAGGRLPYEQYF. CDR3 in DNA: TGTGCCAGCAGCTTCGAAGCCGGGGGCAGGTTACCCTACGAGCAGTACTTC.

The gene calls are TRBV5-1 and TRBJ1-3; D gene uncertain. There are 16 residues in the CDR3. The V gene lost 0 bases and the J gene lost 0 bases, with 10 bases spanning the gap. Germline values: CDR1 SGHRS, CDR2 YFSETQ. The CDR3 coding sequence is TGCGCCAGCAGCTTGGCCGGTCAGCGCTCTGGAAACACCATATATTTT. It yields the protein CASSLAGQRSGNTIYF.

The chain joins TRBV19 to TRBJ1-2; no reliable D call. Trimming removed 9 bases at V and 0 bases at J, with 26 bases between. CDR1 is LNHDA, CDR2 SQIVND, per germline (reference sequence). The CDR3 totals 18 residues. Here the CDR3 reads CASSIIPGFARANYGYTF. In nucleotides, the CDR3 is TGTGCCAGCTCTATAATCCCGGGCTTCGCTAGGGCTAACTATGGCTACACCTTC.

This sequence joins TRBV7-3 and TRBJ2-1, with 13 bases aligning to TRBD2. Germline V gene lookup returns CDR1 SGHTA and CDR2 FQGTGA. The CDR3 extends over 16 amino acids. After removal of 5 bases from V and 7 bases from J, the junction contained 8 bases not matched to a gene. DNA of the CDR3: TGTGCCAGCAGCGACACTAGCGGGGGGGCGTTTAATGAGCAGTTCTTC. This translates into CASSDTSGGAFNEQFF. Drawing the rest from reference TRBV7-3 and TRBJ2-1, the complete variable domain is GAGVSQTPSNKVTEKGKYVELRCDPISGHTALYWYRQSLGQGPEFLIYFQGTGAADDSGLPNDRFFAVRPEGSVSTLKIQRTERGDSAVYLCASSDTSGGAFNEQFFGPGTRLTVL.

The chain employs TRBV30 and TRBJ2-7; a weak D match, TRBD1 (6 bases). Trimming took off 4 bases at V and 6 bases at J, with 13 bases between the two ends. The CDR3 length is 12 residues. The germline V gene encodes CDR1 GTSNPN and CDR2 SVGIG (reference sequence). CDR3 region: CAWNRDSGEQYF. The CDR3, as DNA: TGTGCCTGGAACAGGGATTCAGGCGAGCAGTACTTC.

This CDR3 is CASKVGTGISPLHF. In DNA form, the CDR3 reads TGTGCCAGCAAAGTGGGGACAGGGATTTCACCCCTCCACTTT. This chain joins TRBV4-2 and TRBJ1-6; 9 nucleotides match TRBD1. The CDR3 length is 14 residues. V lost 7 bases, J lost 9 bases, and 7 bases stayed unmatched. Germline V gene data show CDR1 as LGHNA and CDR2 as YNFKEQ.

The chain uses TRBV19 and TRBJ1-2; no reliable D call. The CDR3 has 14 residues. V was shortened by 3 bases and J by 6 bases, with 14 bases between the two germline ends. CDR1 is LNHDA and CDR2 is SQIVND in the germline V gene (reference sequence). CDR3 protein: CASSILSGMHGYTF. The DNA for the CDR3 is TGTGCCAGTAGTATTCTTTCTGGGATGCATGGCTACACCTTC.

In its sample, this clone was seen once. The gene calls are TRBV5-1 and TRBJ2-7; 11 nucleotides align to TRBD2. Germline CDR1 is SGHRS and CDR2 is YFSETQ. The junction had 5 bases not matched to a gene; V was cut back by 3 bases and J by 3 bases. The CDR3 totals 15 residues. Here the CDR3 reads CASSSKLAGDYEQYF. The CDR3 nucleotides are TGCGCCAGCAGCTCAAAACTAGCGGGGGACTACGAGCAGTACTTC.

V is TRBV10-3 and J is TRBJ1-3; D unclear. V dropped 4 bases and J dropped 2 bases, with 9 bases sitting between them. In germline, CDR1 is ENHRY, CDR2 SYGVKD. The CDR3 totals 14 residues. The chain's CDR3 is CAISAGVTGNTIYF. The CDR3 bases are TGTGCCATCAGTGCCGGGGTTACTGGAAACACCATATATTTT.

This rearrangement joins TRBV6-2 or TRBV6-3 to TRBJ2-5; 8 nucleotides line up with TRBD1. Losses at the gene ends were 6 bases for V and 4 bases for J; bases not matched to a gene: 7. Germline V lookup: CDR1 MNHEY, CDR2 SVGEGT. This CDR3 has 14 amino acids. The CDR3 reads CASSRTGSGETQYF. DNA of the CDR3: TGTGCCAGCAGCCGGACAGGGTCCGGAGAGACCCAGTACTTC.

This sequence joins TRBV3-1 (or the pseudogene TRBV3-2) and TRBJ1-4; 9 bases agree with TRBD1. The CDR3 runs 16 residues. The germline gives CDR1 LGHDT, CDR2 YNNKEL (reference sequence). J lost 7 bases, V lost 1 base, and 7 bases had no gene match. CDR3 in amino acids: CASSQGTGAAGEKLFF. In nucleotides, the CDR3 is TGTGCCAGCAGCCAAGGGACAGGGGCGGCGGGTGAAAAACTGTTTTTT.

The chain employs TRBV10-3 and TRBJ1-6; a possible D gene is TRBD1 (6 bases). The germline CDR1 and CDR2 sequences are ENHRY and SYGVKD. Deletions cut 3 bases from V and 7 bases from J, with 10 bases between. The CDR3 runs to 14 residues. The CDR3 protein is CAISDQGSNSPLHF. DNA of the CDR3: TGTGCCATCAGTGATCAGGGGAGCAATTCACCCCTCCACTTT.

The chain joins TRBV7-9 to TRBJ2-5, with D possibly matching TRBD1 (5 bases). The CDR3 runs to 12 residues. Deletions cut 5 bases from V and 3 bases from J, with 7 bases between. CDR1 and CDR2 (germline): SEHNR, FQNEAQ (reference sequence). As DNA, the CDR3 is TGTGCCAGCAGCACGACAGAAGAGACCCAGTACTTC. Encoded protein: CASSTTEETQYF.

The chain employs TRBV2 and TRBJ1-1; the D gene is possibly TRBD1 (5 bases). The germline CDR1 and CDR2 sequences are SNHLY and FYNNEI. Trimming took off 8 bases at V and 4 bases at J, with 14 bases between the two ends. This CDR3 contains 13 residues. The CDR3: CASAVDGTTEAFF. CDR3 in DNA: TGTGCCAGCGCAGTGGACGGGACCACTGAAGCTTTCTTT. Using reference TRBV2 and TRBJ1-1 for the parts outside the CDR3, the full variable domain is EPEVTQTPSHQVTQMGQEVILRCVPISNHLYFYWYRQILGQKVEFLVSFYNNEISEKSEIFDDQFSVERPDGSNFTLKIRSTKLEDSAMYFCASAVDGTTEAFFGQGTRLTVV.

The chain combines TRBV18 with TRBJ2-5; D gene ambiguous. Germline V gives CDR1 KGHSH, CDR2 LQKENI. The V gene lost 6 bases and the J gene lost 0 bases, with 2 bases spanning the gap. CDR3 length: 11 amino acids. CDR3 in DNA: TGTGCCAGCTCCTACCAAGAGACCCAGTACTTC. As protein: CASSYQETQYF.

This clone was counted a single time. The genes are TRBV4-3 and TRBJ2-2; D unclear. The germline CDR1 and CDR2 sequences are LGHNA and YSLEER. V lost 2 bases to trimming and J lost 6 bases, with 4 bases between them. The CDR3 has 12 amino acids. DNA of the CDR3: TGCGCCAGCAGCCAACAGGCCGGGGAGCTGTTTTTT. Residues: CASSQQAGELFF.

In this sample, this clone turned up a few times. The rearrangement uses TRBV25-1 and TRBJ2-3; 10 bases agree with TRBD2. CDR3 size: 15 residues. V was pared by 2 bases and J by 5 bases, with 4 bases of the junction left unmatched. CDR1 MGHDK and CDR2 SYGVNS come from the germline V gene. CDR3 coding DNA: TGTGCCAGCAGTGAAAGCGGGGGGGCCGGAGATACGCAGTATTTT. It yields the protein CASSESGGAGDTQYF. The whole variable domain, remainder taken from reference TRBV25-1 and TRBJ2-3, is EADIYQTPRYLVIGTGKKITLECSQTMGHDKMYWYQQDPGMELHLIHYSYGVNSTEKGDLSSESTVSRIRTEHFPLTLESARPSHTSQYLCASSESGGAGDTQYFGPGTRLTVL.

J is TRBJ1-2 and V is TRBV2, with D perhaps matching TRBD1 (5 bases). The germline V and J ends were trimmed by 5 bases and 2 bases, with 6 bases remaining between them. Germline CDR1 SNHLY, CDR2 FYNNEI. The CDR3 consists of 12 residues. The chain's CDR3 is CASSSGNYGYTF. DNA for the CDR3: TGTGCCAGCAGTTCAGGGAACTATGGCTACACCTTC.

The sample holds one count of this clone. The chain couples TRBV4-1 to TRBJ2-5; 11 bases are shared with TRBD2. Trimming cost V 2 bases and J 5 bases; bases outside gene matches: 7. The CDR3 is 16 residues long. Germline CDR1 and CDR2: MGHRA and YSYEKL. CDR3 bases: TGCGCCAGCAGCCAACCCGTAGCGGGGGGGCGGGAGACCCAGTACTTC. It specifies CASSQPVAGGRETQYF.

In nucleotides, the CDR3 is TGTGCCAGCAGTTACGGGCAACAACTCTATGGCTACACCTTC. This codes for CASSYGQQLYGYTF. This chain uses TRBV6-5 with TRBJ1-2, with D unresolved. V was trimmed by 2 bases and J by 4 bases, leaving 11 bases between them. The CDR3 covers 14 residues. The V gene's germline CDR1 is MNHEY and CDR2 SVGAGI.

The chain recombines TRBV6-2 or TRBV6-3 with TRBJ1-1; no reliable D call. This CDR3 has 12 residues. Trimming removed 6 bases from V and 6 bases from J, with 11 bases in between. The germline V gene encodes CDR1 MNHEY and CDR2 SVGEGT. CDR3 region: CASSRGYPEAFF. The CDR3, as DNA: TGTGCCAGCAGCCGAGGGTATCCTGAAGCTTTCTTT.

The chain recombines TRBV5-1 with TRBJ1-4; 7 nucleotides line up with TRBD1. Germline V gene lookup returns CDR1 SGHRS and CDR2 YFSETQ. This CDR3 is 14 amino acids long. The junction had 4 bases not matched to a gene; V was cut back by 3 bases and J by 5 bases. The CDR3, as DNA: TGCGCCAGCAGCTACGGGACAGAGAATGAAAAACTGTTTTTT. Translation gives CASSYGTENEKLFF.

V is TRBV4-2 and J is TRBJ1-5; D gene ambiguous. This CDR3 contains 17 residues. With 0 bases removed from V and 3 bases from J, the gap between germline ends came to 15 bases. Per germline, CDR1 LGHNA and CDR2 YNFKEQ. The CDR3 nucleotides are TGTGCCAGCAGCCAAGATTCAGGTGGACTGACCAATCAGCCCCAGCATTTT. It yields the protein CASSQDSGGLTNQPQHF.

The chain carries TRBV7-3 and TRBJ2-1; D gene uncertain. Trimming left V 2 bases short and J 9 bases short, with 11 bases between. The CDR3 contains 13 residues. Germline V gene sequence: CDR1 SGHTA, CDR2 FQGTGA. CDR3 nucleotide sequence: TGTGCCAGCAGCTTAGGCCCTGGGCGTGAGCAGTTCTTC. It codes for CASSLGPGREQFF.

This clone showed up just once. V is TRBV3-1 (or the pseudogene TRBV3-2) and J is TRBJ2-7; D is perhaps TRBD1 (6 bases). The CDR3 extends over 14 amino acids. Germline CDR1 and CDR2: LGHDT and YNNKEL (reference sequence). Trimming removed 5 bases at V and 3 bases at J, with 14 bases between. The CDR3 here is CASSKPGTSYEQYF. As DNA, the CDR3 is TGTGCCAGCAGCAAGCCCGGGACAAGCTACGAGCAGTACTTC.

The chain uses TRBV4-1 and TRBJ2-2; tentative D call: TRBD1 (6 bases). V lost 0 bases and J 2 bases, leaving 10 bases between the germline ends. The CDR3 spans 16 residues. Germline V gives CDR1 MGHRA, CDR2 YSYEKL. DNA of the CDR3: TGCGCCAGCAGCCAAGATGGGGGCAGAAACACCGGGGAGCTGTTTTTT. As protein: CASSQDGGRNTGELFF.

The chain is built from TRBV6-2 or TRBV6-3 and TRBJ1-1; TRBD1 matches at 10 bases. V gave up 5 bases and J gave up 2 bases; unmatched junction bases: 5. There are 15 residues in the CDR3. Germline V lookup: CDR1 MNHEY, CDR2 SVGEGT. Written as DNA, the CDR3 is TGTGCCAGCAGTGGACGGGACAGGGGAAACACTGAAGCTTTCTTT. It encodes CASSGRDRGNTEAFF.

The V gene is TRBV9, the J gene TRBJ1-2; 7 bases are a match to TRBD1. V gave up 0 bases and J gave up 5 bases; unmatched junction bases: 10. Germline CDR1 reads SGDLS; CDR2 reads YYNGEE. CDR3 size: 16 residues. In DNA, the CDR3 is TGTGCCAGCAGCGTAGGGGGGAGGGACAGCACTTATGGCTACACCTTC. Protein product: CASSVGGRDSTYGYTF. Using reference TRBV9 and TRBJ1-2 for the parts outside the CDR3, the full variable domain is DSGVTQTPKHLITATGQRVTLRCSPRSGDLSVYWYQQSLDQGLQFLIQYYNGEERAKGNILERFSAQQFPDLHSELNLSSLELGDSALYFCASSVGGRDSTYGYTFGSGTRLTVV.